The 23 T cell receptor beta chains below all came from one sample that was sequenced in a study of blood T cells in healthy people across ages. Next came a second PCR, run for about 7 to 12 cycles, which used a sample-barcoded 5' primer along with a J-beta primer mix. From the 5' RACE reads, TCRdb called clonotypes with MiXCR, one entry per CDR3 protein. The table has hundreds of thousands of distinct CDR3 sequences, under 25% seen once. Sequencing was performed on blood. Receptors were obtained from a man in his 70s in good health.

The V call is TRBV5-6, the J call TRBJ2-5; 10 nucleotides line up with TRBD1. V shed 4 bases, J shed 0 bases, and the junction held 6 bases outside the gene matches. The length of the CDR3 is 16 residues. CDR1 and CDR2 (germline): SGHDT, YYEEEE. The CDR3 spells CASSKTGTGDQETQYF. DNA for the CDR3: TGTGCCAGCAGCAAGACCGGGACAGGGGACCAAGAGACCCAGTACTTC.

The CDR3 loop reads CSVRGRFGAYEQYF. CDR3 nucleotide sequence: TGCAGCGTCCGAGGACGTTTTGGCGCATACGAGCAGTACTTC. The V gene is TRBV29-1, the J gene TRBJ2-5; D is unclear. The J call may be incorrect, as the DNA end agrees better with TRBJ2-7. Germline CDR1 SQVTM, CDR2 ANQGSEA. This CDR3 is 14 amino acids long.

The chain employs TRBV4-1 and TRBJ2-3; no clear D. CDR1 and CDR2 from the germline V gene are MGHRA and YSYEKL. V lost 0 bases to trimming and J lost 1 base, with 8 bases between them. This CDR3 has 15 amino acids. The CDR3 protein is CASSQDPAGTDTQYF. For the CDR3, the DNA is TGCGCCAGCAGCCAAGATCCGGCAGGCACAGATACGCAGTATTTT.

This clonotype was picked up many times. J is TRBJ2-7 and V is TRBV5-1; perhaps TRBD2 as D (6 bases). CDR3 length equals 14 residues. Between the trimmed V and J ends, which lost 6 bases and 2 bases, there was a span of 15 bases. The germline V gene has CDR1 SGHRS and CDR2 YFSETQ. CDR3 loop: CASTMGSGTYEQYF. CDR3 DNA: TGCGCCAGCACTATGGGTAGCGGTACCTACGAGCAGTACTTC.

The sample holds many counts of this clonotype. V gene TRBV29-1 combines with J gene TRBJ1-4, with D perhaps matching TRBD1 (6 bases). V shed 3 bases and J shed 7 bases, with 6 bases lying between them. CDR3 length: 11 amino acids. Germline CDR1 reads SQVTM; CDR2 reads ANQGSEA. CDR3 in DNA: TGCAGCGTTGACAGGGGTGAAAAACTGTTTTTT. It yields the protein CSVDRGEKLFF. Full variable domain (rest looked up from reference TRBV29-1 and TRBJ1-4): SAVISQKPSRDICQRGTSLTIQCQVDSQVTMMFWYRQQPGQSLTLIATANQGSEATYESGFVIDKFPISRPNLTFSTLTVSNMSPEDSSIYLCSVDRGEKLFFGSGTQLSVL.

As DNA, the CDR3 is TGCAGTGCTAGTTCTCAGGGGGCGCCCGGGGCCAACGTCCTGACTTTC. Translating gives CSASSQGAPGANVLTF. The gene calls are TRBV20-1 and TRBJ2-6, with 8 bases aligning to TRBD1. V lost 3 bases and J lost 4; bases outside the gene matches: 8. Looked up from germline, CDR1 is DFQATT and CDR2 is SNEGSKA (reference sequence). CDR3 length equals 16 residues.

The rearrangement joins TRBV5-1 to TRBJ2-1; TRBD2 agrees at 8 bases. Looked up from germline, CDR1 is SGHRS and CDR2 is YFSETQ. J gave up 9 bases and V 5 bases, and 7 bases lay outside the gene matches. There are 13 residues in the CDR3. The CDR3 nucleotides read TGCGCCAGCAGGAGGCCGGGGGGGGGTGAGCAGTTCTTC. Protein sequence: CASRRPGGGEQFF.

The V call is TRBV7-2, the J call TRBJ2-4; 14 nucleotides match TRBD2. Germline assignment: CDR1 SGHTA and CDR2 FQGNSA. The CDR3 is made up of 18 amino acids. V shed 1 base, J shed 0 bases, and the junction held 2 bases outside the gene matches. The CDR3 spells CASSLVGTSGGAKNIQYF. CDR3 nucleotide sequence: TGTGCCAGCAGCTTAGTAGGGACTAGCGGGGGAGCCAAAAACATTCAGTACTTC. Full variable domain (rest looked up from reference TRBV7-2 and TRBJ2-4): GAGVSQSPSNKVTEKGKDVELRCDPISGHTALYWYRQSLGQGLEFLIYFQGNSAPDKSGLPSDRFSAERTGGSVSTLTIQRTQQEDSAVYLCASSLVGTSGGAKNIQYFGAGTRLSVL.

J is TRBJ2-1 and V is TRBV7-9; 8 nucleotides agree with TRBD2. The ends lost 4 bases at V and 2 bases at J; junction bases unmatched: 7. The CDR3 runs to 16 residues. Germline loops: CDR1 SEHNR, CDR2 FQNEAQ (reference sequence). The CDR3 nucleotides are TGTGCCAGCAGCTCCGAGCGGGAGAGCCCCTACAATGAGCAGTTCTTC. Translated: CASSSERESPYNEQFF.

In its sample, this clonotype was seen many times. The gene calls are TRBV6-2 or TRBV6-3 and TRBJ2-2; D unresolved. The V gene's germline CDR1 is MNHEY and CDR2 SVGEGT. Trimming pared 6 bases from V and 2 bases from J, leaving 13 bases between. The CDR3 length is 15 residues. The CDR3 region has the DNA TGTGCCAGCAGACTTCTTTCGGTAAACACCGGGGAGCTGTTTTTT. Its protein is CASRLLSVNTGELFF.

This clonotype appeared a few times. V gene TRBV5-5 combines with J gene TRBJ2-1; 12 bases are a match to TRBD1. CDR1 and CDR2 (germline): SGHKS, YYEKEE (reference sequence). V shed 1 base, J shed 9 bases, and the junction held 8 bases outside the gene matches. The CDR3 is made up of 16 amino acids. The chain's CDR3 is CASSLSTGTGGSEQFF. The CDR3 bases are TGTGCCAGCAGCTTGTCAACCGGGACAGGGGGCAGTGAGCAGTTCTTC.

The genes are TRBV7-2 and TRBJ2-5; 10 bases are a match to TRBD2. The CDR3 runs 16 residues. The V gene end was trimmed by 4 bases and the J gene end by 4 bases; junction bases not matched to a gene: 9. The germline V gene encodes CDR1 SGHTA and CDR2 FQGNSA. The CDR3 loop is CASSSTRLAGGETQYF. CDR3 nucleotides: TGTGCCAGCAGCTCCACCCGATTAGCGGGAGGAGAGACCCAGTACTTC.

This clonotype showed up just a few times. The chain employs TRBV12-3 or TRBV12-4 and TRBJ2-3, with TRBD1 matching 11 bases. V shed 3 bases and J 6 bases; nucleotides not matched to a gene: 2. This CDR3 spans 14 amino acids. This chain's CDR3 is CASSLDRGQDTQYF. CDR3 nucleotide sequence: TGTGCCAGCAGTTTGGACAGGGGGCAGGATACGCAGTATTTT.

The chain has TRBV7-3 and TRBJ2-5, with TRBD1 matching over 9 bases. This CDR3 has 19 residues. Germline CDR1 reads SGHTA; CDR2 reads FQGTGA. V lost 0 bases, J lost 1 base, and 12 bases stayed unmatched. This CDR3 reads CASSLTIPWDRVRQETQYF. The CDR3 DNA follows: TGTGCCAGCAGCTTAACGATTCCGTGGGACAGGGTCCGCCAAGAGACCCAGTACTTC.

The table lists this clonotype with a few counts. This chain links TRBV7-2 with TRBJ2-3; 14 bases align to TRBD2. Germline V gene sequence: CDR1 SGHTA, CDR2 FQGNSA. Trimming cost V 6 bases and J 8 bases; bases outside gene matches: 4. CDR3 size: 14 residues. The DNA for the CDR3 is TGTGCCAGCAGGGGGACTAGCGGGAGAGGTACGCAGTATTTT. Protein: CASRGTSGRGTQYF.

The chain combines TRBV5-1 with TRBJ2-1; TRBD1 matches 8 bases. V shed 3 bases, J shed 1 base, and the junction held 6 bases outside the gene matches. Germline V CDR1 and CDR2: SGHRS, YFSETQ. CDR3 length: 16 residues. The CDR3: CASSSGQEGSYNEQFF. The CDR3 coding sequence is TGCGCCAGCAGCTCGGGACAGGAGGGTTCCTACAATGAGCAGTTCTTC.

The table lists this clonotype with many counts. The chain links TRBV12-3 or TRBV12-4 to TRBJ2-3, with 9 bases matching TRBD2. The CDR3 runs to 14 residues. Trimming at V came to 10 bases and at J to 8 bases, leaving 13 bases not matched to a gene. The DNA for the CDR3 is TGTGCCACAGCCGCAGCGGGAGGCGGTAGTACGCAGTATTTT. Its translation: CATAAAGGGSTQYF.

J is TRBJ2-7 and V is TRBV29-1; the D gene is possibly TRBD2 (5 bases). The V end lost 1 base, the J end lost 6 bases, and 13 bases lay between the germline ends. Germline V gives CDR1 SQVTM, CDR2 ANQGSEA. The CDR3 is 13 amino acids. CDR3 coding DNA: TGCAGCGTTGAAGTAAATCGTCGGGGCGAGCAGTACTTC. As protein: CSVEVNRRGEQYF.

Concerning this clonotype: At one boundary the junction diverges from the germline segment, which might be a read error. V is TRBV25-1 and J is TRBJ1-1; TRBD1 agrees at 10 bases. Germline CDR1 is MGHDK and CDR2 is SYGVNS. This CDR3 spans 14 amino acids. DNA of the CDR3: TGTGCCAGCAGTCAACGGGACAGGGGTACTGGAGCTTTCTTT. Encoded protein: CASSQRDRGTGAFF.

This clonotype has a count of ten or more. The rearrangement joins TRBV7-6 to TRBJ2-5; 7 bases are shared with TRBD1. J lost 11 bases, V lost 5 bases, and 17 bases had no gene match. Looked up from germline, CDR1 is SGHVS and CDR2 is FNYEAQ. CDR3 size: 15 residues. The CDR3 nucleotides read TGTGCCAGCAGCCTCCTTCGACAGGGTTTAGGTGAGCAGTACTTC. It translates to CASSLLRQGLGEQYF.

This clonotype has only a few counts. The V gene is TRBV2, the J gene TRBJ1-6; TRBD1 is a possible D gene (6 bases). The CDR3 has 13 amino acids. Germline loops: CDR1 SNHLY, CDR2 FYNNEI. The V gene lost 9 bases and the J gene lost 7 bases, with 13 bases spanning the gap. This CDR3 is CARRGAENSPLHF. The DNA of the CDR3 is TGTGCCAGACGGGGGGCCGAAAATTCACCCCTCCACTTT.

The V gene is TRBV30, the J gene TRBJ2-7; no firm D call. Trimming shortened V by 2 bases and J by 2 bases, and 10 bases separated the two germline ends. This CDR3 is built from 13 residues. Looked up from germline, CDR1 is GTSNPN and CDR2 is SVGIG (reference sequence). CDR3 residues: CAWSLDATYEQYF. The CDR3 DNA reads TGTGCCTGGAGTCTAGACGCTACCTACGAGCAGTACTTC.

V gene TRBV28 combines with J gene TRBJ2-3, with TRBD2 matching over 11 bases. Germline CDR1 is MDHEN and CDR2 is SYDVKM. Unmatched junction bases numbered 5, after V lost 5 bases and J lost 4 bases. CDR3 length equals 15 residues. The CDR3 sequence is CASSPTSGVADTQYF. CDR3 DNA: TGTGCCAGCAGTCCGACTAGCGGGGTAGCAGATACGCAGTATTTT.